This TCR beta chain was identified during a study of blood T cell repertoires in COVID-19 (dated by TCRdb to about 2020). As for the study more broadly: Samples from collaborators originated in the United States, Italy and Spain and spanned both the acute and convalescent phases of COVID-19. The material from the prospective study consisted of cDNA or gDNA derived from T cells, B-cell-depleted T cells, or PBMCs. Subjects who had been exposed to COVID-19, were actively infected with it, or had recovered from it provided the deeply sampled blood TCRbeta repertoires that made up the dataset. The repertoires were released in a freely available public database meant as a resource for research on the immune response to SARS-CoV-2. The samples were drawn from two sources: the first 160 participants of the ongoing ImmuneRACE study, and 1,000 to 1,500 subjects contributed by 6 global collaborators. A de-identified subject ID, COVID-19 status, age in years and sex were almost always included in the sample metadata. HLA class I and class II types, where available, came from metadata supplied by the sample provider rather than from assay-based typing. Study-wide findings and limitations: The quantity of clinical and demographic metadata differed by source and by participant and was supplied without curation.

In regard to this clone: The specificity of this receptor is unknown. Per-base quality was not reported, and no clone a single base away is much larger than it.

The CDR3 runs 15 residues from the cysteine to the phenylalanine. Only the CDR3 region is kept as DNA, spanning 45 bases read in frame from base 1. The CDR1 and CDR2 encoded by the germline V gene are SGHRS and YFSETQ. V sheds 0 bases and J sheds 2 bases, leaving 12 bases between their ends. The collaborating institutions used their own protocols to collect whole blood in K2EDTA tubes. For TCRbeta analysis, collaborators shipped samples in one of three forms: frozen whole blood, isolated PBMCs, or DNA extracted from either of those sample types. TCRbeta CDR3 regions were amplified from genomic DNA using the immunoSEQ Assay, a bias-controlled multiplex PCR. The published analysis was carried out like this. The number of nucleated cells in each sample was estimated by amplification of reference gene primers within the assay. Sequence reads were collapsed and filtered to measure the absolute abundance of every unique TCRbeta CDR3 rearrangement. For each sample, productive Simpson clonality was calculated as the square root of Simpson's diversity index over productive rearrangements. TCRdb's version of the immuneACCESS table is confined to in-frame rearrangements and falls short of the full clone set. An unresolved V gene accounts for under half of the shortfall where checked; the remainder is of unknown origin. V, J and clone size are those of that table, while D and trimming were read from the DNA. This sample lists approximately 210,000 clones; around 83% were detected once. The ten largest make up 8.2% of the sample.

This chain is built from TRBV5-1 and TRBJ2-7, with TRBD1 perhaps the D gene, on 5 matching bases. This clonotype was sampled from a woman aged 45-65 years with acute or convalescent COVID-19. The sequencing sample was made of peripheral blood. At the DNA level, the sequence is TGCGCCAGCAGCTTGGGCACAGGTTTTACCTACGAGCAGTACTTC. Its coded protein is CASSLGTGFTYEQYF.